These T cell receptor beta chains were read from a single sample in a study of regulatory T cells in long-lasting Graves disease. Via MiXCR, TCRdb re-called the multiplex PCR reads, giving one row per CDR3 protein. Seen here are over 650,000 distinct CDR3 sequences, roughly 30% observed once, and the top ten hold about two fifths. The specimen was peripheral blood mononuclear cells (PBMCs), collected when the disease was refractory, from a patient treated with antithyroid drugs. Source of these receptors: a female donor with Graves disease. The CDR3 runs from the conserved cysteine through the conserved F or W. D genes are given only for firm matches. The size of a clone is reported for some rows only, either as once, few or many, or as a class for expanded clones.

TRBV12-3/TRBV12-4	-	few	15	TRBJ1-6	TGTGCCAGCAGACTGAGCAGCTCCTATAATTCACCCCTCCACTTT	CASRLSSSYNSPLHF
TRBV29-1	-	-	11	TRBJ2-7	TGCAGCGTTGGCGAGGGCCACGAGCAGTACTTC	CSVGEGHEQYF
TRBV5-1	TRBD1	-	18	TRBJ1-6	TGCGCCAGCAGCCCCCGGGACAGGGAAAGCTCCTATAATTCACCCCTCCACTTT	CASSPRDRESSYNSPLHF
TRBV12-3/TRBV12-4	-	-	14	TRBJ1-2	TGTGCCAGCAGTTTTCAGCCGACAGAGGTAGGCTACACTTTC	CASSFQPTEVGYTF
TRBV6-9	TRBD2	-	15	TRBJ2-3	TGCGCCAGCAGTCCTACTAGCGCCCGCACAGATACGCAGTATTTT	CASSPTSARTDTQYF
TRBV29-1	TRBD1	many	13	TRBJ2-7	TGCAGCGTTGATGAAGGGGGCGGCTACGAGCAGTACTTC	CSVDEGGGYEQYF
TRBV19	-	few	16	TRBJ2-2	TGTGCCAGTAATCCTTACGGGACGGCCAACACCGGGGAGCTGTTTTTT	CASNPYGTANTGELFF
TRBV12-3/TRBV12-4	-	many	11	TRBJ1-1	TGTGCCAGCAGGCTTACAGGGGAAGCTTTCTTT	CASRLTGEAFF
TRBV2	-	many	13	TRBJ1-6	TGTGCCGGGAGACAGCAAATCTCCCTCCCCCTCCACTTT	CAGRQQISLPLHF
TRBV28	TRBD2	many	20	TRBJ2-7	TGTGCCAGCAGCACACTGACTTTTGGACTAGCGGGAGGGAGCTCCTACGAGCAGTACTTC	CASSTLTFGLAGGSSYEQYF
TRBV12-3/TRBV12-4	-	-	13	TRBJ2-7	TGTGCCAGCAGCCTCTACGGGGCGGGCGAGCAGTACTTC	CASSLYGAGEQYF
TRBV6-1	-	few	15	TRBJ1-1	TGTGCCAGCAGCCGAAGGGAGGGGGTGAACACTGAAGCTTTCTTT	CASSRREGVNTEAFF
TRBV19	TRBD1	-	14	TRBJ2-7	TGTGCCAGTACCGCCGTCGGACAGGGGGACGAGCAGTACTTC	CASTAVGQGDEQYF
TRBV7-6	-	-	15	TRBJ2-2	TGTGCCAGCAGCTCCCCCTTTAAGGGGACCGGGGAGCTGTTTTTT	CASSSPFKGTGELFF
TRBV27	-	-	16	TRBJ1-5	TGTGCCAGCAGTTTTATAACGGGGGATAGCAGTCAGCCCCAGCATTTT	CASSFITGDSSQPQHF
TRBV12-3/TRBV12-4	-	few	13	TRBJ1-2	TGTGCCAGCAGTTTAGGGACACCTAGAGGCTACACCTTC	CASSLGTPRGYTF
TRBV13	-	many	12	TRBJ1-2	TGTGCCAGCAGCTGGGCTGTTCATGGCTACACCTTC	CASSWAVHGYTF
TRBV28	-	many	15	TRBJ2-2	TGTGCCAGCAGTGCCTCGGGGATCGTGTTTGGGGAGCTGTTTTTT	CASSASGIVFGELFF
TRBV28	TRBD1	-	15	TRBJ2-5	TGTGCCAGCACTACCCGGGACAGGGGACAAGAGACCCAGTACTTC	CASTTRDRGQETQYF
TRBV20-1	TRBD1	many	15	TRBJ1-2	TGCAGTGCTAGAGACAAAGGGACAGGGGCTGACGGCTACACCTTC	CSARDKGTGADGYTF
TRBV10-3	-	-	15	TRBJ2-4	TGTGCCATCAGCAAGAGCAGGGTGGATAAAAACATTCAGTACTTC	CAISKSRVDKNIQYF
TRBV4-1	TRBD1	-	18	TRBJ1-4	TGCGCCAGCAGCCAAGATGAAATTAGTCGGGACAGGGGTGAAAAACTGTTTTTT	CASSQDEISRDRGEKLFF
TRBV6-2/TRBV6-3	-	-	15	TRBJ2-2	TGTGCCAGCAGTGTGAACATCGCGAACACCGGGGAGCTGTTTTTT	CASSVNIANTGELFF
TRBV27	-	few	14	TRBJ1-5	TGTGCCAGCAGTTTAGGGCGCGGGGTTCAGCCCCAGCATTTT	CASSLGRGVQPQHF
TRBV7-9	-	-	16	TRBJ2-7	TGTGCCAGCAGCTTAGCGTCGGCAGGGAGAGGCTACGAGCAGTACTTC	CASSLASAGRGYEQYF